What follows are 27 T cell receptor beta chains derived from one specimen sequenced in a study of neurological immune-mediated disorders. TCRdb fed the 5' RACE reads into MiXCR, producing one record per CDR3 protein. Among tens of thousands of distinct CDR3 sequences, less than 15% were seen once, and the ten largest hold about 7.2%. The specimen sequenced was PBMCs. These receptors were collected from a man aged 55-75 years in good health.

This clonotype was observed many times. The rearrangement joins TRBV5-1 to TRBJ2-5; TRBD1 is a possible D gene (7 bases). This CDR3 contains 14 residues. CDR1 SGHRS and CDR2 YFSETQ come from the germline V gene. Trimming cost V 4 bases and J 3 bases, with 13 bases left between them. The CDR3 protein is CASSNGGTEETQYF. The CDR3 DNA sequence: TGCGCCAGCAGCAATGGAGGGACAGAAGAGACCCAGTACTTC.

In this sample, this clonotype turned up many times. The chain combines TRBV11-1 with TRBJ2-5; D gene unclear. Per the germline V gene, CDR1 is SGHAT and CDR2 is FQDESV (reference sequence). This CDR3 contains 13 residues. Trimming took off 5 bases at V and 5 bases at J, with 12 bases between the two ends. The CDR3 sequence is CASSLPFSETQYF. CDR3 coding DNA: TGTGCCAGCAGCCTCCCTTTTTCGGAGACCCAGTACTTC.

The chain recombines TRBV4-1 with TRBJ1-1, with D perhaps matching TRBD1 (5 bases). This CDR3 has 15 residues. Trimming left V 4 bases short and J 3 bases short, with 15 bases between. Germline CDR1 reads MGHRA; CDR2 reads YSYEKL. This CDR3 reads CASSPEVWGDTEAFF. The CDR3 region has the DNA TGCGCCAGCAGCCCCGAGGTTTGGGGGGACACTGAAGCTTTCTTT.

This clonotype was counted many times. J is TRBJ1-1 and V is TRBV5-1; D may be TRBD1 (5 bases). Germline V lookup: CDR1 SGHRS, CDR2 YFSETQ. V was shortened by 0 bases and J by 5 bases, with 8 bases between the two germline ends. The CDR3 has 13 residues. CDR3 amino acids: CASSLGGATEAFF. The CDR3 nucleotides read TGCGCCAGCAGCTTGGGAGGGGCTACTGAAGCTTTCTTT.

This clonotype showed up many times. The chain links TRBV20-1 to TRBJ1-6, with D possibly being TRBD1 (6 bases). The germline gives CDR1 DFQATT, CDR2 SNEGSKA (reference sequence). The V end lost 0 bases, the J end lost 1 base, and 13 bases lay between the germline ends. The CDR3 has 17 residues. CDR3 sequence reads: CSARDAGERSYNSPLHF. In DNA form, the CDR3 reads TGCAGTGCTAGAGACGCAGGGGAGAGATCCTATAATTCACCCCTCCACTTT.

This clonotype has a count of ten or more. The J gene is TRBJ1-2, the V gene TRBV7-8; 7 positions agree with TRBD1. V shed 1 base and J 6 bases; nucleotides not matched to a gene: 5. The CDR3 is made up of 14 amino acids. CDR1 SGHVS and CDR2 FQNEAQ come from the germline V gene. Written as DNA, the CDR3 is TGTGCCAGCAGCTTAGTCGGACAGGCGGATGGCTACACCTTC. Its translation: CASSLVGQADGYTF.

This clonotype was seen repeatedly, ten times or more. The CDR3 nucleotides are TGCGCCAGCAGCGTAACCGGGCCTAACTATGGCTACACCTTC. Its translation is CASSVTGPNYGYTF. V gene TRBV5-1 combines with J gene TRBJ1-2; D gene unclear. The CDR3 extends over 14 amino acids. Germline CDR1 is SGHRS and CDR2 is YFSETQ. The V end lost 4 bases, the J end lost 0 bases, and 10 bases lay between the germline ends.

This clonotype was observed at least ten times. Sequence at one end of the junction differs from germline and may be a read error. The V gene is TRBV6-1, the J gene TRBJ1-1, with TRBD1 as a possible D gene (6 bases). Germline V lookup: CDR1 MNHNS, CDR2 SASEGT. The CDR3 covers 19 residues. The CDR3 DNA follows: TGTGCCAGCAGTGAACGCCGGGGGGGCGGTTACGGAAAGAACACTGAAGCTTCCTTT. This translates into CASSERRGGGYGKNTEASF.

This clonotype was picked up many times. The chain has TRBV2 and TRBJ2-1; TRBD2 agrees at 13 bases. Per the germline V gene, CDR1 is SNHLY and CDR2 is FYNNEI. With 1 base clipped from V and 6 bases from J, the junction kept 0 bases outside the gene matches. The length of the CDR3 is 15 residues. The CDR3 DNA reads TGTGCCAGCAGTGAAGGGACTAGCGGGAGCAATGAGCAGTTCTTC. This sequence encodes CASSEGTSGSNEQFF.

This clonotype turned up a few times. V usage is TRBV7-8 and J usage is TRBJ1-5; TRBD1 is a possible D gene (5 bases). The germline gives CDR1 SGHVS, CDR2 FQNEAQ. V was pared by 5 bases and J by 5 bases, with 25 bases between. The CDR3 spans 18 residues. As DNA, the CDR3 is TGTGCCAGCAGCCAGCGAAGGGACCCGTGGCAGGGCCATCAGCCCCAGCATTTT. This sequence encodes CASSQRRDPWQGHQPQHF.

For this clonotype: The junction and the germline gene differ at one end; a read error may be behind it. V usage is TRBV12-3 or TRBV12-4 and J usage is TRBJ1-2; no firm D call. The CDR3 is 13 amino acids. The CDR3 spells CAILRRLRTSLSF. CDR3 sequence (DNA): TGTGCCATCCTTAGACGGCTCAGGACGTCGCTGAGCTTC.

This clonotype was detected many times. This chain uses TRBV28 with TRBJ2-7; TRBD2 matches 8 bases. Per germline, CDR1 MDHEN and CDR2 SYDVKM. There are 16 residues in the CDR3. The trim removed 6 bases at V and 5 bases at J, leaving 15 bases unmatched. The CDR3 reads CASSTPDGGRRHEQYF. In DNA, the CDR3 is TGTGCCAGCAGCACACCTGACGGCGGGAGGAGGCACGAGCAGTACTTC.

The DNA of the CDR3 is TGTGCCAGTAGTATACTTCCCTCCGGAGGGGCGAACACCGGGGAGCTGTTTTTT. As protein: CASSILPSGGANTGELFF. This chain uses TRBV19 with TRBJ2-2, with D possibly matching TRBD2 (6 bases). The CDR3 consists of 18 residues. V lost 2 bases to trimming and J lost 0 bases, with 16 bases between them. Germline assignment: CDR1 LNHDA and CDR2 SQIVND (reference sequence).

This clonotype was observed at least ten times. This sequence joins TRBV20-1 and TRBJ2-7; 10 positions agree with TRBD1. This CDR3 has 15 residues. Germline loops: CDR1 DFQATT, CDR2 SNEGSKA (reference sequence). The V and J ends lost 6 bases and 2 bases, in that order; junction bases with no gene match: 10. Here the CDR3 DNA reads TGCAGTGCAACTCGGACAGGGGGACCCCCCTACGAGCAGTACTTC. It specifies CSATRTGGPPYEQYF.

In its sample, this clonotype is medium-sized (0.01 to 0.1%). V is TRBV29-1 and J is TRBJ1-1; D is unresolved. This CDR3 has 14 amino acids. Trimming took 4 bases from V and 0 from J, leaving 12 bases between them. Looked up from germline, CDR1 is SQVTM and CDR2 is ANQGSEA. CDR3 bases: TGCAGCGTTGTACCGACGGCAATGAACACTGAAGCTTTCTTT. The encoded protein is CSVVPTAMNTEAFF.

This clonotype was picked up many times. The chain links TRBV20-1 to TRBJ2-5, with D possibly TRBD2 on 5 matching bases. CDR1 is DFQATT and CDR2 is SNEGSKA in the germline V gene (reference sequence). The V gene lost 1 base and the J gene lost 5 bases, with 14 bases spanning the gap. The CDR3 is 14 residues long. CDR3 residues: CSARGPGMRETQYF. The CDR3 coding sequence is TGCAGTGCTAGAGGCCCGGGGATGAGGGAGACCCAGTACTTC.

This clonotype was seen repeatedly, ten times or more. V usage is TRBV2 and J usage is TRBJ1-6, with a weak D call TRBD1 (5 bases). Trimming removed 7 bases at V and 7 bases at J, with 14 bases between. The CDR3 is made up of 14 amino acids. The germline V gene encodes CDR1 SNHLY and CDR2 FYNNEI. The CDR3 loop is CASMPGRGNSPLHF. The CDR3 DNA follows: TGTGCCAGCATGCCGGGACGGGGCAATTCACCCCTCCACTTT. The whole variable domain, remainder taken from reference TRBV2 and TRBJ1-6, is EPEVTQTPSHQVTQMGQEVILRCVPISNHLYFYWYRQILGQKVEFLVSFYNNEISEKSEIFDDQFSVERPDGSNFTLKIRSTKLEDSAMYFCASMPGRGNSPLHFGNGTRLTVT.

This clonotype has a count of ten or more. The chain employs TRBV2 and TRBJ1-1; tentatively, D is TRBD1 (5 bases). Germline CDR1 SNHLY, CDR2 FYNNEI. Trimming left V 6 bases short and J 0 bases short, with 17 bases between. The CDR3 covers 16 residues. CDR3 in DNA: TGTGCCAGCAGAGCCGGGGACGGCCAACTGAACACTGAAGCTTTCTTT. Residues: CASRAGDGQLNTEAFF.

This clonotype was picked up many times. V and J are TRBV7-2 and TRBJ2-7; D is ambiguous. The germline V and J ends were trimmed by 6 bases and 3 bases, with 24 bases remaining between them. The germline gives CDR1 SGHTA, CDR2 FQGNSA. CDR3 length equals 17 residues. The CDR3 DNA is TGTGCCAGCAGTTCCCGACCGAGGCAGGCACCCATCTACGAGCAGTACTTC. It is translated as CASSSRPRQAPIYEQYF. Filled out from reference TRBV7-2 and TRBJ2-7, the complete variable domain reads GAGVSQSPSNKVTEKGKDVELRCDPISGHTALYWYRQSLGQGLEFLIYFQGNSAPDKSGLPSDRFSAERTGGSVSTLTIQRTQQEDSAVYLCASSSRPRQAPIYEQYFGPGTRLTVT.

This clonotype was counted between two and nine times. The rearrangement links TRBV7-6 to TRBJ2-1; TRBD2 aligns across 11 bases. Germline-derived CDR1 and CDR2 are SGHVS and FNYEAQ. After removal of 3 bases from V and 3 bases from J, the junction contained 1 base not matched to a gene. The length of the CDR3 is 15 residues. CDR3 nucleotide sequence: TGTGCCAGCAGCTTCGGACTAGCGGGCTACAATGAGCAGTTCTTC. Encoded protein: CASSFGLAGYNEQFF.

At least ten counts were recorded for this clonotype. The chain employs TRBV28 and TRBJ2-7; D may be TRBD1 or TRBD2 (7 bases each). Per the germline V gene, CDR1 is MDHEN and CDR2 is SYDVKM. Trimming stripped 6 bases from V and 5 bases from J, with 20 bases between. CDR3 length: 15 residues. CDR3 DNA: TGTGCCAGCAGCCCATGGGCGCAGGGGGGGGACGAGCAGTACTTC. This encodes CASSPWAQGGDEQYF.

At least ten counts were recorded for this clonotype. The J gene is TRBJ2-1, the V gene TRBV20-1, with 9 bases fitting TRBD2. Looked up from germline, CDR1 is DFQATT and CDR2 is SNEGSKA (reference sequence). The CDR3 spans 12 residues. After removal of 7 bases from V and 12 bases from J, the junction contained 10 bases not matched to a gene. CDR3 amino acids: CSVVLAGVGQFF. The CDR3 nucleotides are TGCAGTGTGGTACTAGCGGGTGTAGGGCAGTTCTTC.

This clonotype has at least ten counts. This chain joins TRBV20-1 and TRBJ1-4; TRBD1 might be the D (5 bases). Per the germline V gene, CDR1 is DFQATT and CDR2 is SNEGSKA (reference sequence). V gave up 0 bases and J gave up 0 bases, with 17 bases separating them. The CDR3 consists of 18 residues. For the CDR3, the DNA is TGCAGTGCTAGAGATCGCCAGGGCCCTATTGCAACTAATGAAAAACTGTTTTTT. Its protein is CSARDRQGPIATNEKLFF.

This clonotype turned up a few times. The chain has TRBV2 and TRBJ1-6, with a possible D match to TRBD1 (5 bases). This CDR3 has 15 amino acids. The V gene's germline CDR1 is SNHLY and CDR2 FYNNEI. The V and J ends lost 2 bases and 5 bases respectively, with 10 bases between them. The CDR3 nucleotides are TGTGCCAGCAGTGAACAGGGACCCGATAATTCACCCCTCCACTTT. This gives the protein CASSEQGPDNSPLHF.

The chain couples TRBV20-1 to TRBJ2-7, with 9 bases that match TRBD2. The junction had 15 bases not matched to a gene; V was cut back by 7 bases and J by 5 bases. The CDR3 is 15 amino acids. Germline CDR1 DFQATT, CDR2 SNEGSKA (reference sequence). CDR3 sequence reads: CSVTRIGGRAHEQYF. In DNA, the CDR3 is TGCAGTGTCACTCGAATCGGCGGGAGGGCCCACGAGCAGTACTTC.

This clonotype came up many times. The chain recombines TRBV2 with TRBJ2-1, with 7 bases that match TRBD2. There are 12 residues in the CDR3. The germline V gene has CDR1 SNHLY and CDR2 FYNNEI. Trimming took 6 bases from V and 8 from J; bases not matched to a gene: 4. CDR3 region: CASRDRGDEQFF. The CDR3 region has the DNA TGTGCCAGCAGGGACCGGGGGGATGAGCAGTTCTTC.

This clonotype has ten or more counts. The chain carries TRBV29-1 and TRBJ2-5; D is ambiguous. The CDR3 consists of 11 residues. The V gene lost 4 bases and the J gene lost 5 bases, with 8 bases spanning the gap. In germline, CDR1 is SQVTM, CDR2 ANQGSEA. The CDR3 reads CSVGRRETQYF. The CDR3 DNA follows: TGCAGCGTTGGTCGCAGGGAGACCCAGTACTTC.